Presented here are 7 T cell receptor beta chains from one specimen sequenced in a study of metastatic and nonmetastatic thyroid tumors. Not a single patient had been given any form of treatment at any point before undergoing thyroid surgery. TCRdb reprocessed the PCR reads via MiXCR. The table includes about 56,000 clones, 25% to 30% detected once. Sequenced sample: blood. The receptors come from a female donor with papillary thyroid cancer or a benign thyroid nodule (not recorded which). Some clones in this sample may be carry-over from other donors' samples.

The chain has TRBV4-3 and TRBJ2-1; D is undetermined. The CDR3 spans 15 residues. Germline values: CDR1 LGHNA, CDR2 YSLEER. Trimming shortened V by 0 bases and J by 0 bases, and 6 bases separated the two germline ends. This CDR3 is CASSQDRTSYNEQFF. CDR3 DNA sequence: TGCGCCAGCAGCCAAGATCGGACCTCCTACAATGAGCAGTTCTTC.

This clone has just a few counts. Mismatch with germline at one junction end may stem from a read error. The chain combines TRBV6-5 with TRBJ2-7; 12 positions match TRBD1. The length of the CDR3 is 15 residues. Germline V gene lookup returns CDR1 MNHEY and CDR2 SVGAGI. The CDR3 sequence: CASGYGTGGGDEQYF. The CDR3 coding sequence is TGTGCCAGCGGTTACGGGACAGGGGGCGGCGACGAGCAGTACTTC.

A note on this clone: Mismatch with germline at one junction end may stem from a read error. The chain uses TRBV27 and TRBJ2-1; D is perhaps TRBD2 (5 bases). Germline V gene data show CDR1 as MNHEY and CDR2 as SMNVEV (reference sequence). This CDR3 region has 18 residues. CDR3 region: CASSSGRQRTHPSNEHFF. CDR3 in DNA: TGTGCCAGCAGTTCGGGAAGACAAAGGACTCACCCCTCCAATGAGCATTTCTTC.

Only a few counts were recorded for this clone. V and J are TRBV6-2 or TRBV6-3 and TRBJ1-2, with D uncertain. V was trimmed by 0 bases and J by 4 bases, leaving 15 bases between them. Germline CDR1 is MNHEY and CDR2 is SVGEGT. The CDR3 extends over 16 amino acids. CDR3 sequence (DNA): TGTGCCAGCAGTTACTCGAAATCTGAGTTGAGCTATGGCTACACCTTC. Its protein is CASSYSKSELSYGYTF.

This clone has ten or more counts. This chain uses TRBV6-6 with TRBJ2-1, with D perhaps assigned TRBD1 or TRBD2 (5 bases each). The CDR3 is 13 residues long. Germline CDR1 reads MNHNY; CDR2 reads SVGAGI (reference sequence). The germline V and J ends were trimmed by 0 bases and 8 bases, with 8 bases remaining between them. Written as DNA, the CDR3 is TGTGCCAGCAGTTACTCGAGAGGGGATGAGCAGTTCTTC. Amino acids: CASSYSRGDEQFF.

V is TRBV12-3 or TRBV12-4 and J is TRBJ2-1; D not certain. The CDR3 totals 15 residues. V dropped 5 bases and J dropped 2 bases, with 13 bases sitting between them. The CDR3 protein is CASSRLTEPYNEQFF. The CDR3 region has the DNA TGTGCCAGCAGTCGCCTGACTGAACCCTACAATGAGCAGTTCTTC.

A note on this clone: At one of its ends the junction is not consistent with the germline gene, which may arise from a read error. The rearrangement uses TRBV7-7 and TRBJ2-2; maybe TRBD1 (6 bases). The CDR3 loop spans 15 amino acids. Germline CDR1 is SSHAT and CDR2 is FNYEAQ (reference sequence). This CDR3 reads CASSLARGHTGELFF. In nucleotides, the CDR3 is TGTGCTAGCAGCTTAGCCAGGGGACACACCGGGGAGCTGTTTTTT.